The 26 T cell receptor beta chains given below trace back to one sample, sequenced in a study of T cell changes during pregnancy in multiple sclerosis. Some clones are missing from TCRdb's copy, which holds only in-frame ones; the method was immunoSEQ multiplex PCR. In the table there are about 79,000 clones, about 93% of which are singletons. Material: peripheral blood, obtained in the second trimester of pregnancy. The receptors were sampled from a female donor in good health, enrolled as a control in a pregnancy study.

About this clone itself: Different DNA sequences within this sample yield the same CDR3. The chain joins TRBV7-2 to TRBJ2-5; 15 nucleotides line up with TRBD2. CDR1 is SGHTA, CDR2 FQGNSA, per germline. The CDR3 length is 16 residues. The junction had 6 bases not matched to a gene; V was cut back by 5 bases and J by 5 bases. The CDR3 bases are TGTGCCAGCAGCCGCAGGACTAGCGGGGGGGCGGAGACCCAGTACTTC. Protein sequence: CASSRRTSGGAETQYF.

The chain uses TRBV2 and TRBJ2-4; TRBD1 matches 10 bases. The trim removed 6 bases at V and 8 bases at J, leaving 13 bases unmatched. Germline V gene sequence: CDR1 SNHLY, CDR2 FYNNEI. The CDR3 is made up of 16 amino acids. The chain's CDR3 is CASRLTGGSVGDIQYF. CDR3 nucleotides: TGTGCCAGCAGGCTGACAGGGGGCTCGGTTGGGGACATTCAGTACTTC.

This clone showed up just once. The gene calls are TRBV2 and TRBJ1-1; D possibly corresponds to TRBD1 (6 bases). This CDR3 spans 13 amino acids. CDR1 SNHLY and CDR2 FYNNEI come from the germline V gene. Deletions cut 4 bases from V and 10 bases from J, with 16 bases between. Here the CDR3 reads CASSGLGGARAFF. DNA for the CDR3: TGTGCCAGCAGTGGGCTGGGGGGGGCTAGAGCTTTCTTT. The full variable domain, completed using reference TRBV2 and TRBJ1-1, is EPEVTQTPSHQVTQMGQEVILRCVPISNHLYFYWYRQILGQKVEFLVSFYNNEISEKSEIFDDQFSVERPDGSNFTLKIRSTKLEDSAMYFCASSGLGGARAFFGQGTRLTVV.

The J gene is TRBJ2-7, the V gene TRBV6-1, with 10 bases identical to TRBD1. Germline CDR1 reads MNHNS; CDR2 reads SASEGT. V shed 3 bases, J shed 0 bases, and the junction held 2 bases outside the gene matches. The CDR3 has 15 residues. CDR3 sequence (DNA): TGTGCCAGCAGTGACGGGACAGGGGCCTCCTACGAGCAGTACTTC. It codes for CASSDGTGASYEQYF.

This clone appeared once. The chain employs TRBV19 and TRBJ2-7, with 8 bases aligning to TRBD2. V dropped 2 bases and J dropped 3; count of bases not matched to a gene: 3. Germline V gene data show CDR1 as LNHDA and CDR2 as SQIVND (reference sequence). This CDR3 has 14 residues. As DNA, the CDR3 is TGTGCCAGTAGTATAAGCGGGGGTCTCTACGAGCAGTACTTC. This encodes CASSISGGLYEQYF.

The genes are TRBV7-8 and TRBJ2-7, with 8 bases matching TRBD2. V lost 5 bases to trimming and J lost 5 bases; unmatched junction nucleotides: 8. Germline CDR1 reads SGHVS; CDR2 reads FQNEAQ. The CDR3 runs 14 residues. The CDR3 loop reads CASSPLTSVNEQYF. The CDR3, as DNA: TGTGCCAGCAGCCCTCTGACTAGCGTCAACGAGCAGTACTTC. The complete variable domain, with remaining parts taken from reference TRBV7-8 and TRBJ2-7, reads GAGVSQSPRYKVAKRGQDVALRCDPISGHVSLFWYQQALGQGPEFLTYFQNEAQLDKSGLPSDRFFAERPEGSVSTLKIQRTQQEDSAVYLCASSPLTSVNEQYFGPGTRLTVT.

This rearrangement joins TRBV10-3 to TRBJ1-5; TRBD1 might be the D (6 bases). Trimming took off 7 bases at V and 4 bases at J, with 11 bases between the two ends. The germline V gene encodes CDR1 ENHRY and CDR2 SYGVKD. The CDR3 runs to 13 residues. CDR3 coding DNA: TGTGCCATCACCCCGGACAGAAATCAGCCCCAGCATTTT. Its protein is CAITPDRNQPQHF.

The CDR3 sequence: CASSQLSGGIQETQYF. In DNA, the CDR3 is TGCGCCAGCAGCCAATTAAGCGGGGGCATCCAAGAGACCCAGTACTTC. The chain uses TRBV4-1 and TRBJ2-5; 8 bases are shared with TRBD2. CDR3 size: 16 residues. Germline trimming cut 2 bases from V and 1 base from J; bases unmatched to any gene: 6. CDR1 and CDR2 (germline): MGHRA, YSYEKL.

The V gene is TRBV12-5, the J gene TRBJ1-2; the match to TRBD1 covers 9 bases. Losses at the gene ends were 1 base for V and 2 bases for J; bases not matched to a gene: 5. The CDR3 has 16 amino acids. CDR1 LGHNT and CDR2 FRNRAP come from the germline V gene. CDR3 bases: TGTGCTAGTGGTTTGGCAGCGACAGGGGGGAACTATGGCTACACCTTC. Translating gives CASGLAATGGNYGYTF.

The V gene is TRBV19, the J gene TRBJ2-7; TRBD1 matches at 7 bases. Germline V gene lookup returns CDR1 LNHDA and CDR2 SQIVND (reference sequence). This CDR3 has 13 residues. CDR3 bases: TGTGCTACGTTGGGGACAGAGACCTACGAGCAGTACTTC. Residues: CATLGTETYEQYF.

The J gene is TRBJ2-5, the V gene TRBV11-2; 9 nucleotides line up with TRBD1. The junction had 8 bases not matched to a gene; V was cut back by 1 base and J by 5 bases. The CDR3 length is 16 residues. Germline V gene data show CDR1 as SGHAT and CDR2 as FQNNGV. CDR3 region: CASSLAVQGASETQYF. Written as DNA, the CDR3 is TGTGCCAGCAGCTTAGCGGTACAGGGGGCATCGGAGACCCAGTACTTC.

The chain couples TRBV2 to TRBJ1-1; 8 nucleotides match TRBD1. This CDR3 is 15 amino acids long. Germline assignment: CDR1 SNHLY and CDR2 FYNNEI. V was clipped by 3 bases and J by 6 bases; unmatched bases: 9. CDR3 residues: CASSEWDRRGPEAFF. For the CDR3, the DNA is TGTGCCAGCAGTGAGTGGGACAGGAGGGGCCCTGAAGCTTTCTTT.

The chain carries TRBV7-2 and TRBJ2-5; D unclear. The CDR3 loop spans 14 amino acids. The germline V gene has CDR1 SGHTA and CDR2 FQGNSA. V lost 5 bases and J lost 8, with 18 bases in between. In DNA form, the CDR3 reads TGTGCCAGCAGCCCTACAGATGGGCGCCACACCCAGTACTTC. It translates to CASSPTDGRHTQYF.

The gene calls are TRBV30 and TRBJ2-1; tentative D call: TRBD2 (6 bases). The V gene's germline CDR1 is GTSNPN and CDR2 SVGIG (reference sequence). Trimming left V 2 bases short and J 4 bases short, with 15 bases between. CDR3 size: 15 residues. This chain's CDR3 is CAWSIGTPTYNEQFF. The CDR3 DNA is TGTGCCTGGAGTATTGGGACTCCCACGTACAATGAGCAGTTCTTC.

The chain recombines TRBV4-2 with TRBJ2-5, with TRBD2 matching over 7 bases. The V gene end was trimmed by 0 bases and the J gene end by 5 bases; junction bases not matched to a gene: 12. The CDR3 runs to 17 residues. Germline V lookup: CDR1 LGHNA, CDR2 YNFKEQ. The CDR3, as DNA: TGTGCCAGCAGCCAAGAATTCAGCGGGGCGACGATGGAGACCCAGTACTTC. This codes for CASSQEFSGATMETQYF.

Here the CDR3 DNA reads TGTGCCAGCAGCGCAGACAGGGGAGTTGATGAGCAGTTCTTC. It specifies CASSADRGVDEQFF. This chain uses TRBV2 with TRBJ2-1, with 8 bases fitting TRBD1. The CDR3 loop spans 14 amino acids. CDR1 is SNHLY and CDR2 is FYNNEI in the germline V gene. J gave up 8 bases and V 6 bases, and 9 bases lay outside the gene matches.

The J gene is TRBJ2-5, the V gene TRBV7-2; no definite D call. V lost 1 base to trimming and J lost 9 bases, with 9 bases between them. The CDR3 sequence is 12 residues long. Germline CDR1 is SGHTA and CDR2 is FQGNSA. CDR3 amino acids: CASSLGGAPQYF. For the CDR3, the DNA is TGTGCCAGCAGCTTAGGAGGAGCACCCCAGTACTTC.

V gene TRBV15 combines with J gene TRBJ2-5; a weak D match, TRBD1 (6 bases). The germline V and J ends were trimmed by 3 bases and 0 bases, with 11 bases remaining between them. CDR1 and CDR2 from the germline V gene are LNHNV and YYDKDF (reference sequence). The CDR3 contains 15 residues. CDR3: CATSRWDTYQETQYF. CDR3 DNA sequence: TGTGCCACCAGCAGGTGGGACACCTACCAAGAGACCCAGTACTTC.

CDR3 region: CASSGVGGGSNQPQHF. CDR3 DNA: TGTGCCAGCAGTGGGGTAGGGGGCGGTAGCAATCAGCCCCAGCATTTT. The gene calls are TRBV6-6 and TRBJ1-5; TRBD1 aligns across 7 bases. The CDR3 has 16 residues. V lost 5 bases to trimming and J lost 0 bases; unmatched junction nucleotides: 7. Germline CDR1 MNHNY, CDR2 SVGAGI (reference sequence).

The chain joins TRBV11-3 to TRBJ2-7; tentative D call: TRBD2 (5 bases). Per the germline V gene, CDR1 is SGHNT and CDR2 is YENEEA. CDR3 size: 13 residues. V lost 1 base, J lost 3 bases, and 7 bases lay in between. In nucleotides, the CDR3 is TGTGCCAGCAGCTTAGCCCGGGGCTACGAGCAGTACTTC. Its translation is CASSLARGYEQYF.

The V call is TRBV5-4, the J call TRBJ2-7, with TRBD2 identical over 12 bases. The J segment lost 0 bases and the V segment lost 4 bases, leaving 8 bases of the junction unmatched. The CDR3 is made up of 17 amino acids. Germline V lookup: CDR1 SGHNT, CDR2 YYREEE (reference sequence). In nucleotides, the CDR3 is TGTGCCAGCAGCCCCGGACTAGCGGGGTTTAGCTCCTACGAGCAGTACTTC. Translated, it gives CASSPGLAGFSSYEQYF. The variable domain in full, with the rest retrieved from reference TRBV5-4 and TRBJ2-7, is ETGVTQSPTHLIKTRGQQVTLRCSSQSGHNTVSWYQQALGQGPQFIFQYYREEENGRGNFPPRFSGLQFPNYSSELNVNALELDDSALYLCASSPGLAGFSSYEQYFGPGTRLTVT.

This chain connects TRBV4-3 to TRBJ1-3, with D possibly being TRBD1 (5 bases). The germline gives CDR1 LGHNA, CDR2 YSLEER. The ends were cut back, 0 bases at V and 2 bases at J, with 8 bases in the middle. CDR3 length: 15 residues. Here the CDR3 reads CASSQDRRAGNTIYF. The CDR3 DNA reads TGCGCCAGCAGCCAAGATCGCAGGGCTGGAAACACCATATATTTT.

The rearrangement uses TRBV29-1 and TRBJ1-1; D might be TRBD1 (6 bases). Looked up from germline, CDR1 is SQVTM and CDR2 is ANQGSEA. Trimming left V 3 bases short and J 4 bases short, with 9 bases between. The CDR3 has 12 residues. The CDR3 bases are TGCAGCGTTGAGCGAGGGGGCACTGAAGCTTTCTTT. This codes for CSVERGGTEAFF.

The chain carries TRBV6-7 and TRBJ2-5; 8 bases are a match to TRBD2. TRBV6-7 is known as an ORF, though its function is uncertain. V lost 6 bases, J lost 4 bases, and 1 base stayed unmatched. The CDR3 consists of 12 residues. The CDR3, as DNA: TGTGCCAGCAGCAGCGGGGGAGAGACCCAGTACTTC. This codes for CASSSGGETQYF.

This clone was detected once. The rearrangement joins TRBV19 to TRBJ1-1; D call uncertain. Trimming took off 5 bases at V and 0 bases at J, with 10 bases between the two ends. The CDR3 has 14 amino acids. Per germline, CDR1 LNHDA and CDR2 SQIVND (reference sequence). CDR3 residues: CASSEVHMNTEAFF. The CDR3 nucleotides are TGTGCCAGTAGTGAGGTCCACATGAACACTGAAGCTTTCTTT.

The chain uses TRBV6-5 and TRBJ1-1, with TRBD1 matching over 7 bases. The CDR3 runs to 15 residues. Germline CDR1 reads MNHEY; CDR2 reads SVGAGI. The ends lost 5 bases at V and 3 bases at J; junction bases unmatched: 9. CDR3 residues: CASSAQGIRDTEAFF. The CDR3 DNA sequence: TGTGCCAGCAGTGCACAGGGGATCAGGGACACTGAAGCTTTCTTT.